This paragraph covers one T cell receptor beta chain sequence. This sample was included in a study of identical twins. Germline assignment: CDR1 KGHDR and CDR2 SFDVKD. The CDR3 extends over 18 amino acids. The V segment lost 7 bases and the J segment 7 bases; nucleotides outside the gene matches: 16. TCRdb fed the 5' RACE reads into MiXCR, producing one record per CDR3 protein. The sample consists of more than 400,000 distinct CDR3 sequences, 15% of them appearing once. These data were also filed under a second study, of yellow fever vaccine responses in identical twins.

The TCR comes from a woman aged 18 to 35 in good health. The sample consisted of CD4+ T cells sorted from blood. The chain employs TRBV24-1 and TRBJ1-6; 9 nucleotides agree with TRBD1. The CDR3 coding sequence is TGTGCCACCAGACTCGACTCCCGACCGGGACAGGGAAATTCACCCCTCCACTTT. This sequence encodes CATRLDSRPGQGNSPLHF.